This T cell receptor (beta chain) was found in a study of blood T cell repertoires in COVID-19. On the study more broadly: T cells, B-cell-depleted T cells, or PBMCs provided the cDNA or gDNA that served as material.

Participants had their cohort set by participant-reported clinical history. Profiling relied on immunoSEQ multiplex PCR, and the TCRdb table lists in-frame clones only, not all of them. The sample contains around 250,000 clones, about 80% of which appear only once. V lost 4 bases and J lost 5; bases outside the gene matches: 8. This CDR3 comprises 14 residues. Germline assignment: CDR1 SGDLS and CDR2 YYNGEE. This clone was observed a single time. The chain combines TRBV9 with TRBJ2-5, with 7 bases fitting TRBD1. The clonotype was recovered from a man aged 40-49 years who had recovered from COVID-19. Source material: PBMCs or T cells enriched from blood (not recorded which). Here the CDR3 DNA reads TGTGCCAGCAGCTTACAGGGGTGGCCGGAGACCCAGTACTTC. This codes for CASSLQGWPETQYF.